This T cell receptor beta chain comes out of a study of T cell responses to AZD1222 COVID-19 vaccine. At the level of the study: Combined were second doses at about 4 or about 12 weeks. Study observations and caveats: An increase in Spike-specific TCR breadth and depth was observed after two AZD1222 doses. Repertoire sampling occurred only after the peak T cell response.

In its sample, this clone was seen a few times. The antigen remains undetermined. Using immunoSEQ multiplex PCR, the repertoire was profiled, and TCRdb retains in-frame clones only, with some absent. In the table there are 100,000 to 150,000 clones, approximately 90% of which are singletons. Looked up from germline, CDR1 is MNHEY and CDR2 is SVGAGI. V shed 4 bases and J shed 0 bases, with 10 bases lying between them. CDR3 length: 15 amino acids. The sequence was obtained from an adult in good health. The material sequenced was peripheral blood, taken on day 0 of AZD1222 vaccination. The rearrangement links TRBV6-5 to TRBJ1-3; weak D call: TRBD1 (5 bases). CDR3 region: CASSWGRDSGNTIYF. CDR3 DNA: TGTGCCAGCAGTTGGGGCCGAGACTCTGGAAACACCATATATTTT.